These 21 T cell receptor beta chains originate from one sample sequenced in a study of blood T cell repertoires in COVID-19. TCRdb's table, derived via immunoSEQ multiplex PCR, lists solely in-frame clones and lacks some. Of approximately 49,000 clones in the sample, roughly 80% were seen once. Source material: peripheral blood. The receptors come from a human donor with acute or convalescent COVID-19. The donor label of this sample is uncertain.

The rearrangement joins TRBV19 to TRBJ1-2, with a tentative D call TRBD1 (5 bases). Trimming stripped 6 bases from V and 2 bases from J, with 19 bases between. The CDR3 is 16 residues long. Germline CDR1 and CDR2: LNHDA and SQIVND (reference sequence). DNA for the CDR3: TGTGCCAGTAGGGAGGAGGGAGGGGTCAAAAACTATGGCTACACCTTC. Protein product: CASREEGGVKNYGYTF. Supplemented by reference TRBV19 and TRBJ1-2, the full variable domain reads DGGITQSPKYLFRKEGQNVTLSCEQNLNHDAMYWYRQDPGQGLRLIYYSQIVNDFQKGDIAEGYSVSREKKESFPLTVTSAQKNPTAFYLCASREEGGVKNYGYTFGSGTRLTVV.

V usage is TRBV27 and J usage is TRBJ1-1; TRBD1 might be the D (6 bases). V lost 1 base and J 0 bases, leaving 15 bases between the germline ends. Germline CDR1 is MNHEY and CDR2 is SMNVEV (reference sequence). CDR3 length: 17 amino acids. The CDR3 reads CASSLFFGGQLNTEAFF. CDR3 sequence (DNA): TGTGCCAGCAGTTTATTTTTTGGAGGACAGCTGAACACTGAAGCTTTCTTT.

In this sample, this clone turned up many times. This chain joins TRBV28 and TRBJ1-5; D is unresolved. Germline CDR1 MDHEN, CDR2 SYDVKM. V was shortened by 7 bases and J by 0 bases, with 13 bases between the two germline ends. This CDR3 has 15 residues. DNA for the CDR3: TGTGCCAGCACCGTGGTACAGTTTAGCAATCAGCCCCAGCATTTT. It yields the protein CASTVVQFSNQPQHF.

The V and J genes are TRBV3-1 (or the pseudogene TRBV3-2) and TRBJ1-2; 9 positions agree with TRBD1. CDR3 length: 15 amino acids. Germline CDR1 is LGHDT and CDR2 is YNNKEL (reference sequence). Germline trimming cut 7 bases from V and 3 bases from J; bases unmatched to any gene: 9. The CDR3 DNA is TGTGCCAGCACCATCGCGACAGGGGGGTACTATGGCTACACCTTC. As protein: CASTIATGGYYGYTF.

CDR3: CASSYGGLQTYEQYF. The CDR3 nucleotides read TGTGCCAGCAGTTACGGCGGCCTTCAGACCTACGAGCAGTACTTC. The chain employs TRBV6-5 and TRBJ2-7; D unresolved. Trimming shortened V by 2 bases and J by 2 bases, and 13 bases separated the two germline ends. The CDR3 is 15 amino acids. Germline V gene data show CDR1 as MNHEY and CDR2 as SVGAGI.

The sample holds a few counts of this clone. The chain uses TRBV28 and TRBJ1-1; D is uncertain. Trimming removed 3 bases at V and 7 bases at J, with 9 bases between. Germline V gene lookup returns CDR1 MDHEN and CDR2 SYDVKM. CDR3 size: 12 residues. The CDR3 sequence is CASSLVSREAFF. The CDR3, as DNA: TGTGCCAGCAGTTTGGTCAGTCGTGAAGCTTTCTTT.

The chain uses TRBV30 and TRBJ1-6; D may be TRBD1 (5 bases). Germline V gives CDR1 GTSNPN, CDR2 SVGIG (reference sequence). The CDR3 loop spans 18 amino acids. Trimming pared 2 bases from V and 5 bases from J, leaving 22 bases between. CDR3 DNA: TGTGCCTGGAGTAGAACCCTTGCATTTGGCAGGGATAATTCACCCCTCCACTTT. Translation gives CAWSRTLAFGRDNSPLHF.

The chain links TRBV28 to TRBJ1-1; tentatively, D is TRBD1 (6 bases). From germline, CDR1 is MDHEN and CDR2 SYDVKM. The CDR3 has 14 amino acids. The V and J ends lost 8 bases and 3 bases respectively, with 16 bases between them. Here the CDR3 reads CASSTGGHHTEAFF. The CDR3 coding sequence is TGTGCCAGCTCCACTGGGGGACACCACACTGAAGCTTTCTTT. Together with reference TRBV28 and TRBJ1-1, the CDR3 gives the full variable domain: DVKVTQSSRYLVKRTGEKVFLECVQDMDHENMFWYRQDPGLGLRLIYFSYDVKMKEKGDIPEGYSVSREKKERFSLILESASTNQTSMYLCASSTGGHHTEAFFGQGTRLTVV.

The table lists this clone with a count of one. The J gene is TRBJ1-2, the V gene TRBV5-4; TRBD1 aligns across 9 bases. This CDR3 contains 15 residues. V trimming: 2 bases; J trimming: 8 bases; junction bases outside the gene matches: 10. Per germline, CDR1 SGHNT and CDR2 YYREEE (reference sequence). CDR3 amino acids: CASSFDRGARGGYTF. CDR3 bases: TGTGCCAGCAGCTTCGACAGGGGGGCTCGGGGCGGCTACACCTTC.

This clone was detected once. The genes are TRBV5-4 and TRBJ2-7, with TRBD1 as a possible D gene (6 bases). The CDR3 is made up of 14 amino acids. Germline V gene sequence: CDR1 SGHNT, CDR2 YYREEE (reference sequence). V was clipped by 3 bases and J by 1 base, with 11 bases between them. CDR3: CASSSGTSSYEQYF. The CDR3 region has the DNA TGTGCCAGCAGCTCCGGGACATCTTCCTACGAGCAGTACTTC.

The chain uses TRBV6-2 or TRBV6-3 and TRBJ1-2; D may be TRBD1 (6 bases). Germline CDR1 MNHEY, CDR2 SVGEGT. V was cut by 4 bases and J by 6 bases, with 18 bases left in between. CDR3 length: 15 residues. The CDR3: CASSSTGTRRNGYTF. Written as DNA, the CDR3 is TGTGCCAGCAGTTCCACCGGGACAAGAAGGAATGGCTACACCTTC.

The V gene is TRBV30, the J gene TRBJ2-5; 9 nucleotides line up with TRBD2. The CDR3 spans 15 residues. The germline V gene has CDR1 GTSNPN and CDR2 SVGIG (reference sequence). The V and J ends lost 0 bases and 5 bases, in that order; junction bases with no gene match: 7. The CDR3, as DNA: TGTGCCTGGAGTGTGGGGTTGGCGGGAGGGGAGACCCAGTACTTC. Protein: CAWSVGLAGGETQYF.

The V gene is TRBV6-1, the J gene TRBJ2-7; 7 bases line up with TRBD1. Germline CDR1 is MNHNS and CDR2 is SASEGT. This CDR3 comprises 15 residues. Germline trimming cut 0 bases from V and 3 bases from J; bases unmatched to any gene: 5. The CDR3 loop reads CASSEAWAGGYEQYF. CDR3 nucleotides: TGTGCCAGCAGTGAAGCCTGGGCAGGGGGCTACGAGCAGTACTTC.

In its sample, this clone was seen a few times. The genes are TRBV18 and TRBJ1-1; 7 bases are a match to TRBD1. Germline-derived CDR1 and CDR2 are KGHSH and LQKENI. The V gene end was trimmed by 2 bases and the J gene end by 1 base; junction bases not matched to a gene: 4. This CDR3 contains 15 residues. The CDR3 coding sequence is TGTGCCAGCTCACCAGCCGGGACAGCGAACACTGAAGCTTTCTTT. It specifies CASSPAGTANTEAFF.

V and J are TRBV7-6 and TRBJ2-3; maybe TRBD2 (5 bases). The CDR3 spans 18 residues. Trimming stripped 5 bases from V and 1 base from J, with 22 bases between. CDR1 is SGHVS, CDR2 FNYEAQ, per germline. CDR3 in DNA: TGTGCCAGCAGCCCCCAATCAGGAGCTAGCATCCGCACAGATACGCAGTATTTT. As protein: CASSPQSGASIRTDTQYF.

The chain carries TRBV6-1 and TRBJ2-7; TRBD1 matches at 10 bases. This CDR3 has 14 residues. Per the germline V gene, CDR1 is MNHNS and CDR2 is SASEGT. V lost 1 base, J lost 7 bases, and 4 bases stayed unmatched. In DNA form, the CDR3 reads TGTGCCAGCAGTGAAGGACAGGGGGCGAAAGAGCAGTACTTC. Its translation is CASSEGQGAKEQYF.

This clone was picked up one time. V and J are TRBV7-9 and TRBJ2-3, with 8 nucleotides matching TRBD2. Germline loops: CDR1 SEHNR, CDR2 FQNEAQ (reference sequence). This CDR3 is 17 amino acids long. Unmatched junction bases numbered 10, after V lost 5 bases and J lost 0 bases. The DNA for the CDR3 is TGTGCCAGCAGCCCCACCATTAGCGGGAAGAGCACAGATACGCAGTATTTT. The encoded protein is CASSPTISGKSTDTQYF. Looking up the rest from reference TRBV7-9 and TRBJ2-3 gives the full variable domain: DTGVSQNPRHKITKRGQNVTFRCDPISEHNRLYWYRQTLGQGPEFLTYFQNEAQLEKSRLLSDRFSAERPKGSFSTLEIQRTEQGDSAMYLCASSPTISGKSTDTQYFGPGTRLTVL.

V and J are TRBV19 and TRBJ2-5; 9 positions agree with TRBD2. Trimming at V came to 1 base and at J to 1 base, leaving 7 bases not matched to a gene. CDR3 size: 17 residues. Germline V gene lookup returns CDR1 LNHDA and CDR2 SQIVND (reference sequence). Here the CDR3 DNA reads TGTGCCAGTAGTATAGGTATGGCTAGCGGGGCCCAAGAGACCCAGTACTTC. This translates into CASSIGMASGAQETQYF.

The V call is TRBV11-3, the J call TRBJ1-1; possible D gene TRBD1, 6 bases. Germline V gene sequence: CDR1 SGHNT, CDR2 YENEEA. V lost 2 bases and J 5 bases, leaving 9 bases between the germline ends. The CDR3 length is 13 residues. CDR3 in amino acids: CASSLTRGTEAFF. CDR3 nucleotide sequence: TGTGCCAGCAGCTTAACCAGGGGAACTGAAGCTTTCTTT.

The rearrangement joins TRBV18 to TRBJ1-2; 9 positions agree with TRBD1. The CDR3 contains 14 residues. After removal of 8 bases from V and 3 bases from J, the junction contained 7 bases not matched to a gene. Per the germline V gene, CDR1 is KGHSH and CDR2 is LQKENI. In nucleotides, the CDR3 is TGTGCCAGCCGTCGACAGGGGGAGGACTATGGCTACACCTTC. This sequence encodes CASRRQGEDYGYTF.

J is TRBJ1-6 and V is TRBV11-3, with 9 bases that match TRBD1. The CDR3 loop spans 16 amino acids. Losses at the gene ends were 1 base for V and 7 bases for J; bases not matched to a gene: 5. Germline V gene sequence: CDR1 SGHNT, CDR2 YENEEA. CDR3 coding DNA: TGTGCCAGCAGCTTAGCTCCGGGACAGGGAAATTCACCCCTCCACTTT. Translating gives CASSLAPGQGNSPLHF.